The 8 T cell receptor beta chains below were found in one sample sequenced in a study of Ad26.COV2.S vaccination and SARS-CoV-2 variants. Measured with immunoSEQ multiplex PCR; TCRdb has only the in-frame clones, and not every one. The repertoire includes some 300,000 clones, around four fifths of them detected once, and approximately 2.2% sits in the top ten. Specified treatment: around 19 received Ad26.COV2.S at low or high dose, single or two shots; 5 received placebo; per-sample allocation not given. Sampling was performed 63 days after the first vaccine or placebo injection. This sample comprised peripheral blood, obtained in a trial of Ad26.COV2.S vaccine versus placebo. The receptors derive from a person aged 18 to 59 who received the Ad26.COV2.S COVID-19 vaccine or a placebo.

The chain combines TRBV12-3 or TRBV12-4 with TRBJ2-7, with TRBD1 identical over 10 bases. The V segment lost 5 bases and the J segment 6 bases; nucleotides outside the gene matches: 4. This CDR3 is 13 amino acids long. The CDR3 nucleotides read TGTGCCAGCAGTCGGGACAGGGGACGCGAGCAGTACTTC. This sequence encodes CASSRDRGREQYF.

The V gene is TRBV6-5, the J gene TRBJ1-1; D perhaps matches TRBD1 (5 bases). V was clipped by 7 bases and J by 6 bases, with 18 bases between them. CDR1 is MNHEY and CDR2 is SVGAGI in the germline V gene. This CDR3 is built from 14 residues. The CDR3 nucleotides read TGTGCCAGCACCCTAAGGGACGGAGACGCTGAAGCTTTCTTT. Amino acid sequence: CASTLRDGDAEAFF.

The chain recombines TRBV5-1 with TRBJ2-5; 7 nucleotides match TRBD2. This CDR3 is built from 16 residues. Germline V gene lookup returns CDR1 SGHRS and CDR2 YFSETQ. Trimming removed 0 bases from V and 0 bases from J; junction bases left unmatched: 5. CDR3: CASSLGTRANQETQYF. The CDR3 bases are TGCGCCAGCAGCTTGGGGACTAGGGCCAACCAAGAGACCCAGTACTTC.

This sequence joins TRBV12-3 or TRBV12-4 and TRBJ2-1; TRBD2 is a possible D gene (6 bases). The CDR3 spans 12 residues. V lost 6 bases, J lost 11 bases, and 14 bases lay in between. The CDR3 coding sequence is TGTGCCAGCAGCCCAAATGGGAGGCAGCAGTTCTTC. It is translated as CASSPNGRQQFF.

This chain links TRBV5-6 with TRBJ1-6; D may be TRBD1 (6 bases). Germline lookup yields CDR1 SGHDT and CDR2 YYEEEE. The CDR3 is 17 amino acids. V lost 1 base, J lost 1 base, and 12 bases lay in between. For the CDR3, the DNA is TGTGCCAGCAGCTTGATTGGAGACAGGTCCTATAATTCACCCCTCCACTTT. The encoded protein is CASSLIGDRSYNSPLHF.

A single count supports this clone. Other nucleotide sequences in the sample specify the same CDR3. This chain links TRBV3-1 (or the pseudogene TRBV3-2) with TRBJ1-5; D is undetermined. Germline-derived CDR1 and CDR2 are LGHDT and YNNKEL (reference sequence). Trimming cost V 0 bases and J 6 bases, with 6 bases left between them. The CDR3 has 13 residues. Written as DNA, the CDR3 is TGTGCCAGCAGCCAAGACCGCACTCAGCCCCAGCATTTT. Its protein is CASSQDRTQPQHF.

This chain joins TRBV19 and TRBJ1-5, with a possible D match to TRBD1 (6 bases). CDR3 size: 15 residues. Trimming took off 3 bases at V and 4 bases at J, with 13 bases between the two ends. Per germline, CDR1 LNHDA and CDR2 SQIVND (reference sequence). This CDR3 reads CASSIQRGRNQPQHF. The CDR3 region has the DNA TGTGCCAGTAGTATTCAGAGGGGGAGAAATCAGCCCCAGCATTTT.

The V call is TRBV19, the J call TRBJ1-2, with 8 bases aligning to TRBD1. The germline gives CDR1 LNHDA, CDR2 SQIVND (reference sequence). CDR3 length: 17 amino acids. Unmatched junction bases numbered 13, after V lost 5 bases and J lost 2 bases. The CDR3 sequence: CASSSYTSGGPNYGYTF. CDR3 sequence (DNA): TGTGCCAGTAGTTCCTACACCTCAGGGGGCCCAAACTATGGCTACACCTTC.